The rows below give T cell receptor beta chains drawn from one sample of a study of early T cells in non-severe SARS-CoV-2 infection. Using its own MiXCR run on the 5' RACE reads, TCRdb lists one record per CDR3 protein. This sample has some 91,000 distinct CDR3 sequences; 9.5% to 11% occur once, and the top ten carry about 4.5%. Here the sequenced sample was whole blood, taken at baseline. The receptors shown here come from an adult who was a healthcare worker with PCR-confirmed SARS-CoV-2 infection or an uninfected control (not recorded which). Each CDR3 is given without its conserved first and last residue.

J,V,CDR3
TRBJ2-7,TRBV18,ASSPRGNSYEQY
TRBJ1-1,TRBV19,ASSIWGPEAEAF
TRBJ1-3,TRBV7-9,ASSRALSGNTIY
TRBJ2-2,TRBV7-3,ASSPYTSGVTGELF
TRBJ1-4,TRBV29-1,SVEGGEKLF
TRBJ2-6,TRBV7-2,ASSPPRPGANVLT
TRBJ2-1,TRBV11-2,ASSRTRSGNNEQF
TRBJ2-1,TRBV6-1,ASSELAGGLSSYNEQF
TRBJ1-4,TRBV18,ASSLPVDSLRGEKLF
TRBJ2-1,TRBV3-1,ASSQDLSGGRQEQF
TRBJ2-4,TRBV7-3,ASSPTSGSDIQY
TRBJ2-7,TRBV19,ASSTTGTGTSYEQY
TRBJ2-7,TRBV20-1,SVILGQGHLEQY
TRBJ2-3,TRBV11-2,ASSRRPGDTQY
TRBJ1-1,TRBV6-4,ASRTGTPPEDTEAF
TRBJ2-4,TRBV14,ASSSREEGLSKNIQY
TRBJ2-5,TRBV9,ASSPGEVGETQY
TRBJ2-7,TRBV5-4,ASSSYRGPVDEQY
TRBJ1-2,TRBV5-4,ASSFRRSGGYT